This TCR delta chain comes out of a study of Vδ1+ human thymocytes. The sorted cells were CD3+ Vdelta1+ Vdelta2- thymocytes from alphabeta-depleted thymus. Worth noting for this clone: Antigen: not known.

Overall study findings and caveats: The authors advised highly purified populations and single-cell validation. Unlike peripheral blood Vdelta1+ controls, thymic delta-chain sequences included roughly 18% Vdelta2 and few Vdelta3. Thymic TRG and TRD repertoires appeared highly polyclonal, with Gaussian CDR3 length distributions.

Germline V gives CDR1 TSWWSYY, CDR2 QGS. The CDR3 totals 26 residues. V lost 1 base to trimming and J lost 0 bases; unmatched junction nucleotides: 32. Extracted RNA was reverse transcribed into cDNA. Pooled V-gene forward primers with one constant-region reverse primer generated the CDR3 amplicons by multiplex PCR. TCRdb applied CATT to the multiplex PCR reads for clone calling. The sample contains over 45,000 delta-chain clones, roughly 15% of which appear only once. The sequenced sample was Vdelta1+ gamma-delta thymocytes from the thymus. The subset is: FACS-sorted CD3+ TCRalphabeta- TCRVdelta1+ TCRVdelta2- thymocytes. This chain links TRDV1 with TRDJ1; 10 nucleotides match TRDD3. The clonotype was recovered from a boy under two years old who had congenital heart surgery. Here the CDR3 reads CALGEPFLGPQVFGLGDKPYTDKLIF. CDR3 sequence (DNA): TGTGCTCTTGGGGAACCATTTTTGGGCCCACAAGTATTTGGGCTGGGGGATAAACCTTACACCGATAAACTCATCTTT.